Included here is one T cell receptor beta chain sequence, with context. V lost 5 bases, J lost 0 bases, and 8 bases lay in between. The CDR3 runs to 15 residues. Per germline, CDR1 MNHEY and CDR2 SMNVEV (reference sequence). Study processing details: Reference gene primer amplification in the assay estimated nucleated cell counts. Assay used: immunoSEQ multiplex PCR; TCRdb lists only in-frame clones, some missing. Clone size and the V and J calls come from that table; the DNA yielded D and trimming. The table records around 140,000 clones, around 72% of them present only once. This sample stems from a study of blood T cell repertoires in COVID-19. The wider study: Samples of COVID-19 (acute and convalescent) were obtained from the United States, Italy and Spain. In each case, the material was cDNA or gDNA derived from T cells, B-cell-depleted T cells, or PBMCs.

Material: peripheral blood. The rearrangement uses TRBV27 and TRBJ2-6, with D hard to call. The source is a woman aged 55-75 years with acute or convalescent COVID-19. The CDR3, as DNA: TGTGCCAGCAGTCTCTACTTCTCTGGGGCCAACGTCCTGACTTTC. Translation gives CASSLYFSGANVLTF. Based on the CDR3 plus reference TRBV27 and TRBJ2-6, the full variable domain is EAQVTQNPRYLITVTGKKLTVTCSQNMNHEYMSWYRQDPGLGLRQIYYSMNVEVTDKGDVPEGYKVSRKEKRNFPLILESPSPNQTSLYFCASSLYFSGANVLTFGAGSRLTVL.